The 6 T cell receptor beta chains given below trace back to one sample, sequenced in a study of Graves' ophthalmopathy and Graves' hyperthyroidism. The authors amplified TCR beta CDR3 regions from RNA transcripts. The first round was an RT-PCR with HTBI primers, and the second round was a multiplex PCR. From the multiplex PCR reads, TCRdb called clonotypes with MiXCR, one entry per CDR3 protein. Of about 240,000 distinct CDR3 sequences listed, 40% to 50% were seen once; the top ten hold less than 60%. What was sequenced was peripheral blood. The receptors shown here come from an adult man with Graves' ophthalmopathy.

The rearrangement links TRBV20-1 to TRBJ2-7; 7 bases are a match to TRBD1. The CDR3 runs to 15 residues. Germline V gives CDR1 DFQATT, CDR2 SNEGSKA (reference sequence). V shed 3 bases and J 2 bases; nucleotides not matched to a gene: 10. CDR3 sequence reads: CSARNPRDSPYEQYF. The DNA of the CDR3 is TGCAGTGCTAGGAATCCCCGGGACAGCCCCTACGAGCAGTACTTC.

The chain combines TRBV5-4 with TRBJ2-7; 8 nucleotides agree with TRBD1. CDR3 length: 14 amino acids. Germline CDR1 and CDR2: SGHNT and YYREEE (reference sequence). The V segment lost 4 bases and the J segment 5 bases; nucleotides outside the gene matches: 8. The CDR3 here is CASSLQTGENEQYF. DNA of the CDR3: TGTGCCAGCAGCCTACAGACAGGGGAAAACGAGCAGTACTTC. Based on the CDR3 plus reference TRBV5-4 and TRBJ2-7, the full variable domain is ETGVTQSPTHLIKTRGQQVTLRCSSQSGHNTVSWYQQALGQGPQFIFQYYREEENGRGNFPPRFSGLQFPNYSSELNVNALELDDSALYLCASSLQTGENEQYFGPGTRLTVT.

The chain has TRBV2 and TRBJ2-2, with D perhaps given as TRBD1 or TRBD2 (5 bases each). Between the trimmed V and J ends, which lost 8 bases and 2 bases, there was a span of 18 bases. Germline V gene sequence: CDR1 SNHLY, CDR2 FYNNEI. The CDR3 sequence is 16 residues long. The CDR3 reads CASGVRGRENTGELFF. In nucleotides, the CDR3 is TGTGCCAGCGGTGTCCGGGGCAGGGAAAACACCGGGGAGCTGTTTTTT. Drawing the rest from reference TRBV2 and TRBJ2-2, the complete variable domain is EPEVTQTPSHQVTQMGQEVILRCVPISNHLYFYWYRQILGQKVEFLVSFYNNEISEKSEIFDDQFSVERPDGSNFTLKIRSTKLEDSAMYFCASGVRGRENTGELFFGEGSRLTVL.

This clonotype was detected only a few times. Relative to the germline gene, one junction end is altered; a read error may explain this. The chain combines TRBV7-2 with TRBJ2-2, with 9 bases lining up with TRBD2. Per the germline V gene, CDR1 is SGHTA and CDR2 is FQGNSA. There are 15 residues in the CDR3. The CDR3: CASSLAGVVTGELFF. The CDR3 bases are TGTGCCAGCAGTTTAGCGGGAGTTGTCACCGGGGAGCTGTTTTTT.

The CDR3 reads CASSYPPGPQHF. CDR3 bases: TGTGCCAGCAGTTACCCCCCTGGGCCCCAGCATTTT. The rearrangement joins TRBV6-5 to TRBJ1-5; no reliable D call. Trimming took 2 bases from V and 9 from J, leaving 8 bases between them. Germline lookup yields CDR1 MNHEY and CDR2 SVGAGI. CDR3 length equals 12 residues.

A word on this clonotype: This clone may be a read error of a much larger clone one base away. In this CDR3 the conserved last residue, phenylalanine or tryptophan, is missing, so a read error is likely. This chain connects TRBV29-1 to TRBJ2-5; 9 bases map to TRBD2. Germline trimming cut 5 bases from V and 2 bases from J; bases unmatched to any gene: 6. Per germline, CDR1 SQVTM and CDR2 ANQGSEA. This CDR3 comprises 14 residues. The CDR3 region is CSVLVSGSQETQYL. The CDR3 nucleotides are TGCAGCGTTCTAGTTAGCGGGAGTCAAGAGACCCAGTACTTA.